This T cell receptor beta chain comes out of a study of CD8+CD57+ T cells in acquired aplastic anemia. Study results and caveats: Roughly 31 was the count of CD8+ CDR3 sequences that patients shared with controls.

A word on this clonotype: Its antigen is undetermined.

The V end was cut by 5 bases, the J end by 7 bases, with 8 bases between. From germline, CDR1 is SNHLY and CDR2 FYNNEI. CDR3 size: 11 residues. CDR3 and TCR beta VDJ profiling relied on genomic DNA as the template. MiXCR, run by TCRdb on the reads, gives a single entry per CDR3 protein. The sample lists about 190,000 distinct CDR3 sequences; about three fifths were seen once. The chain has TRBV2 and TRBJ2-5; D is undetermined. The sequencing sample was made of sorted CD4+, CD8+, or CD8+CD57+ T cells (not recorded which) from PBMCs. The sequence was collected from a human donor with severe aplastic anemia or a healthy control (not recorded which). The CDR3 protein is CASSTMTTQYF. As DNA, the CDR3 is TGTGCCAGCAGTACCATGACGACCCAGTACTTC.